This T cell receptor beta chain appears in the sequencing data of a study of T cells after somatic rescue of genetic block. Looked up from germline, CDR1 is SGHTA and CDR2 is FQGNSA. V lost 3 bases and J 5 bases, leaving 5 bases between the germline ends. This CDR3 contains 11 residues. Produced via immunoSEQ multiplex PCR; TCRdb's table is partial and in-frame only. In the table there are around 57,000 clones, approximately 96% of which are singletons. The chain has TRBV7-2 and TRBJ2-7; no clear D. The TCR was taken from a child less than two years old. The sample consisted of peripheral blood mononuclear cells (PBMCs). This CDR3 reads CASSLRHEQYF. DNA for the CDR3: TGTGCCAGCAGCTTGAGGCACGAGCAGTACTTC.